The clone carrying this TCR beta chain was counted only a few times. Its matching antigen is unknown. The sample originates from a study of high-grade serous ovarian cancer treatment subgroups. Tumor tissue was taken before any definitive surgery or chemotherapy was given. CDR1 is LNHDA, CDR2 SQIVND, per germline (reference sequence). The V end was cut by 4 bases, the J end by 14 bases, with 24 bases between. The CDR3 covers 15 residues. Study-level findings and limits: Tumors within one patient showed repertoire similarity of about 0.095 to 0.79. Spatial context was lost because tumors were sequenced in bulk. Higher neoantigen levels went with greater TCR clonal relatedness.

TCRdb's table, derived via immunoSEQ multiplex PCR, lists solely in-frame clones and lacks some. This sample has 12,000 to 15,000 clones; about 90% occur once, and the top ten carry 5% to 8%. The chain combines TRBV19 with TRBJ1-5; tentative D call: TRBD1 (6 bases). The sample comprised tumor tissue. The sequence came from a human donor with high-grade serous ovarian cancer. The CDR3 nucleotides are TGTGCCAGTAGTACACGACAGGCAGGGATACCGGAAGAGCATTTT. This translates into CASSTRQAGIPEEHF. Supplemented by reference TRBV19 and TRBJ1-5, the full variable domain reads DGGITQSPKYLFRKEGQNVTLSCEQNLNHDAMYWYRQDPGQGLRLIYYSQIVNDFQKGDIAEGYSVSREKKESFPLTVTSAQKNPTAFYLCASSTRQAGIPEEHFGDGTRLSIL.